A single sample is the source of the 20 T cell receptor beta chains below, sequenced in a study of blood T cells in healthy people across ages. The second PCR ran 7 to 11 cycles with a sample-barcoded 5' primer and J-beta primers. Via MiXCR, TCRdb re-called the 5' RACE reads, giving one row per CDR3 protein. The sample shows 1.2 million to 1.5 million distinct CDR3 sequences, roughly 64% of them seen only once. The sample was blood. Receptors were obtained from a man aged 18 to 30 in good health.

The CDR3 DNA sequence: TGCAGCGTTGTGGGCGGTCCGGGAGCGACCCCCTCCTACGAGCAGTACTTC. This encodes CSVVGGPGATPSYEQYF. V usage is TRBV29-1 and J usage is TRBJ2-7; tentative D call: TRBD2 (6 bases). The CDR3 spans 17 residues. Germline CDR1 reads SQVTM; CDR2 reads ANQGSEA. Trimming shortened V by 4 bases and J by 0 bases, and 22 bases separated the two germline ends.

The rearrangement joins TRBV3-1 to TRBJ2-5; D gene uncertain. The germline gives CDR1 LGHDT, CDR2 YNNKEL (reference sequence). CDR3 size: 12 residues. The V end was cut by 0 bases, the J end by 7 bases, with 6 bases between. The CDR3 sequence is CASSQDPRTQYF. CDR3 in DNA: TGTGCCAGCAGCCAAGATCCAAGGACCCAGTACTTC.

This chain links TRBV14 with TRBJ2-7, with D unresolved. Trimming removed 4 bases from V and 0 bases from J, with 13 bases in between. CDR1 and CDR2 (germline): SGHDN, FVKESK. This CDR3 region has 15 residues. DNA of the CDR3: TGTGCCAGCAGCCTACGGAGCACCTACTCCTACGAGCAGTACTTC. Protein product: CASSLRSTYSYEQYF.

This chain connects TRBV6-5 to TRBJ1-2; weak D call: TRBD1 (6 bases). Trimming removed 7 bases from V and 8 bases from J, with 14 bases in between. Germline-derived CDR1 and CDR2 are MNHEY and SVGAGI. The CDR3 extends over 12 amino acids. The CDR3 spells CASKHGGGGYTF. The CDR3 DNA reads as TGTGCCAGCAAACATGGGGGGGGCGGCTACACCTTC.

The CDR3 region has the DNA TGTGCCAGCAGCTTGTTCAGGTTGCGCGAGTTGAATTCACCCCTCCACTTT. This codes for CASSLFRLRELNSPLHF. This chain connects TRBV5-6 to TRBJ1-6; D gene unclear. V was clipped by 1 base and J by 7 bases, with 18 bases between them. The CDR3 spans 17 residues. CDR1 is SGHDT, CDR2 YYEEEE, per germline.

This clonotype was seen only once. The CDR3 here is CASGRDCNTEAFF. CDR3 coding DNA: TGTGCCAGCGGTCGCGACTGCAACACTGAAGCTTTCTTT. This chain links TRBV6-5 with TRBJ1-1; D unclear. The CDR3 is made up of 13 amino acids. Germline-derived CDR1 and CDR2 are MNHEY and SVGAGI. V lost 8 bases to trimming and J lost 2 bases, with 12 bases between them.

The genes are TRBV27 and TRBJ2-3, with unresolved D. The CDR3 extends over 16 amino acids. Per the germline V gene, CDR1 is MNHEY and CDR2 is SMNVEV (reference sequence). V was clipped by 4 bases and J by 3 bases, with 17 bases between them. The CDR3: CASSSNTEIWTDTQYF. In DNA, the CDR3 is TGTGCCAGCAGTTCGAATACCGAAATTTGGACAGATACGCAGTATTTT.

The CDR3 coding sequence is TGTGCCAGCCTCTACGAACCCTACGAGCAGTACTTC. Its protein product is CASLYEPYEQYF. This chain uses TRBV6-1 with TRBJ2-5; D gene unclear. The J call may be in error: the DNA end matches TRBJ2-7 better. The V gene's germline CDR1 is MNHNS and CDR2 SASEGT. This CDR3 is 12 amino acids long.

The chain links TRBV12-3 or TRBV12-4 to TRBJ2-3; D is perhaps TRBD2 (5 bases). The CDR3 extends over 15 amino acids. V lost 6 bases, J lost 2 bases, and 15 bases lay in between. The CDR3 sequence: CASSPGRQNTDTQYF. The CDR3 bases are TGTGCCAGCAGCCCTGGGAGACAAAACACAGATACGCAGTATTTT.

The chain has TRBV11-2 and TRBJ2-5; 10 bases align to TRBD2. The CDR3 length is 16 residues. Unmatched junction bases numbered 9, after V lost 3 bases and J lost 5 bases. Germline CDR1 reads SGHAT; CDR2 reads FQNNGV. This chain's CDR3 is CASSLSSGRPYETQYF. In DNA, the CDR3 is TGTGCCAGCAGCTTGTCTAGCGGGAGACCTTACGAGACCCAGTACTTC.

This chain uses TRBV20-1 with TRBJ1-2, with D possibly matching TRBD1 (5 bases). Per the germline V gene, CDR1 is DFQATT and CDR2 is SNEGSKA (reference sequence). The CDR3 spans 12 residues. V lost 4 bases to trimming and J lost 0 bases, with 6 bases between them. The CDR3 nucleotides read TGCAGTGCTAAAGGGGCTAACTATGGCTACACCTTC. This sequence encodes CSAKGANYGYTF.

The chain has TRBV6-2 or TRBV6-3 and TRBJ1-2; weak D call: TRBD1 (5 bases). The germline gives CDR1 MNHEY, CDR2 SVGEGT. The CDR3 is 13 amino acids. Between the trimmed V and J ends, which lost 4 bases and 8 bases, there was a span of 14 bases. The CDR3 bases are TGTGCCAGCAGTTCCTACGGGGCTGAGGGCTACACCTTC. This encodes CASSSYGAEGYTF.

This rearrangement joins TRBV20-1 to TRBJ1-1; the D gene is possibly TRBD1 (6 bases). The CDR3 runs to 13 residues. Trimming removed 5 bases from V and 7 bases from J, with 17 bases in between. CDR1 and CDR2 (germline): DFQATT, SNEGSKA (reference sequence). The CDR3 DNA is TGCAGTGCTCGAGTCCCTGACAGGCTTGAAGCTTTCTTT. Protein product: CSARVPDRLEAFF.

The genes are TRBV9 and TRBJ2-1; D may be TRBD1 (7 bases). With the DNA end fitting TRBJ2-7 better, the J assignment may be wrong. Germline CDR1 SGDLS, CDR2 YYNGEE. CDR3 length: 15 amino acids. The CDR3 region has the DNA TGTGCCAGCAGCGTGGAGGGGGCGTTTTACAATGAGCAGTACTTC. This translates into CASSVEGAFYNEQYF.

CDR3 amino acids: CASSRTGGVYNEQFF. The DNA of the CDR3 is TGCGCCAGCAGCCGGACAGGGGGGGTGTACAATGAGCAGTTCTTC. The chain has TRBV5-1 and TRBJ2-1; 10 positions agree with TRBD1. With V trimmed by 4 bases and J by 4 bases, 5 bases remained unmatched. CDR1 SGHRS and CDR2 YFSETQ come from the germline V gene. CDR3 length: 15 amino acids.

The J gene is TRBJ2-3, the V gene TRBV11-1; 12 bases line up with TRBD2. J was trimmed by 4 bases and V by 3 bases; bases with no gene match: 5. Germline CDR1 reads SGHAT; CDR2 reads FQDESV (reference sequence). This CDR3 is 16 amino acids long. The CDR3: CASSFFLAGGPDTQYF. Here the CDR3 DNA reads TGTGCCAGCAGCTTCTTCCTAGCGGGAGGGCCAGATACGCAGTATTTT.

Note on this clonotype: Mismatch with germline at one junction end may stem from a read error. The rearrangement joins TRBV4-1 to TRBJ2-1, with 7 positions matching TRBD1. Germline V gives CDR1 MGHRA, CDR2 YSYEKL. The CDR3 extends over 16 amino acids. CDR3 sequence reads: CASSLTTGNGVNGQFF. CDR3 nucleotide sequence: TGCGCCAGCAGCCTTACGACAGGGAATGGTGTCAATGGGCAGTTCTTC.

V and J are TRBV5-1 and TRBJ2-1; no clear D. The CDR3 totals 13 residues. V gave up 0 bases and J gave up 8 bases, with 9 bases separating them. From germline, CDR1 is SGHRS and CDR2 YFSETQ. As DNA, the CDR3 is TGCGCCAGCAGCTTGGCTATGGTCCATGAGCAGTTCTTC. It is translated as CASSLAMVHEQFF.

This clonotype was found a few times. The chain has TRBV10-3 and TRBJ2-3; the match to TRBD2 covers 16 bases. The V gene's germline CDR1 is ENHRY and CDR2 SYGVKD. The CDR3 has 19 amino acids. Trimming removed 4 bases from V and 5 bases from J; junction bases left unmatched: 12. CDR3 sequence reads: CAISGPGLAGGPSQDTQYF. The CDR3 DNA reads TGTGCCATCAGTGGGCCGGGACTAGCGGGGGGGCCAAGTCAAGATACGCAGTATTTT.

The chain has TRBV27 and TRBJ2-1, with 10 nucleotides matching TRBD1. The CDR3 extends over 16 amino acids. CDR1 is MNHEY, CDR2 SMNVEV, per germline (reference sequence). J was trimmed by 5 bases and V by 3 bases; bases with no gene match: 7. In nucleotides, the CDR3 is TGTGCCAGCAGTTTCACCCTTGGGACAGGGGACAATGAGCAGTTCTTC. Encoded protein: CASSFTLGTGDNEQFF.